The rows below give T cell receptor beta chains drawn from one sample of a study of T cell repertoires in cytomegalovirus infection. TCRdb re-called the reads with MiXCR, one entry per CDR3 protein. The table has over 150,000 distinct CDR3 sequences, about 21% seen once. Sequenced material: PBMCs. These receptors originate from a human donor in good health (CMV status not recorded). Some clones in this sample may be carry-over from other donors' samples. CDR3s include the opening cysteine and the closing phenylalanine or tryptophan. A D gene is named only where the DNA matches it firmly. Rows may omit the clone size; those that give it use once, few, many or a size class.

J: TRBJ2-2; D: -; V: TRBV4-3; size: few; CDR3: CASSQSTRVDTGELFF; DNA: TGCGCCAGCAGCCAATCAACTAGGGTCGACACCGGGGAGCTGTTTTTT
J: TRBJ1-2; D: -; V: TRBV6-2/TRBV6-3; size: -; CDR3: CASSYASGRVAGYTF; DNA: TGTGCCAGCAGTTACGCGTCGGGCAGGGTGGCTGGCTACACCTTC
J: TRBJ2-1; D: -; V: TRBV6-2/TRBV6-3; size: -; CDR3: CASRDRYNEQFF; DNA: TGTGCCAGCAGGGACAGATACAATGAGCAGTTCTTC
J: TRBJ2-3; D: TRBD2; V: TRBV29-1; size: -; CDR3: CSVTGLAGTDTQYF; DNA: TGCAGCGTTACGGGACTAGCGGGCACAGATACGCAGTATTTT
J: TRBJ2-4; D: -; V: TRBV20-1; size: few; CDR3: CSARDTEGPLQYF; DNA: TGCAGTGCTAGAGATACGGAGGGACCGCTTCAGTACTTC
J: TRBJ2-3; D: -; V: TRBV7-3; size: few; CDR3: CASSRPGDGEYTDTQYF; DNA: TGTGCCAGCAGCCGCCCAGGAGACGGCGAATACACAGATACGCAGTATTTT
J: TRBJ1-2; D: -; V: TRBV7-2; size: many; CDR3: CASSSTSANYGYTF; DNA: TGTGCCAGCAGCTCGACATCAGCTAACTATGGCTACACCTTC
J: TRBJ2-1; D: TRBD2; V: TRBV12-3/TRBV12-4; size: few; CDR3: CASSRSGRIDEQFF; DNA: TGTGCCAGCAGCCGTAGCGGGAGAATTGATGAGCAGTTCTTC
J: TRBJ1-1; D: -; V: TRBV5-4; size: -; CDR3: CASSTEGGMNTEAFF; DNA: TGTGCCAGCAGCACCGAGGGGGGGATGAACACTGAAGCTTTCTTT
J: TRBJ2-5; D: -; V: TRBV29-1; size: -; CDR3: CSLSRRRPGETQYF; DNA: TGCAGCCTAAGTCGTCGGCGGCCGGGAGAGACCCAGTACTTC
J: TRBJ2-7; D: TRBD2; V: TRBV12-3/TRBV12-4; size: -; CDR3: CASRKAGGLYEQYF; DNA: TGTGCCAGCAGAAAAGCGGGAGGACTCTACGAGCAGTACTTC
J: TRBJ2-1; D: -; V: TRBV20-1; size: -; CDR3: CSASPSRNEQFF; DNA: TGCAGTGCTAGCCCGAGTCGGAATGAGCAGTTCTTC
J: TRBJ2-1; D: TRBD2; V: TRBV7-6; size: -; CDR3: CASTVAGVKRDEQFF; DNA: TGTGCCAGCACGGTAGCGGGAGTTAAGAGGGATGAGCAGTTCTTC
J: TRBJ1-2; D: -; V: TRBV7-2; size: many; CDR3: CASSPGRGGYTF; DNA: TGTGCCAGCAGTCCTGGACGAGGCGGCTACACCTTC
J: TRBJ2-1; D: TRBD2; V: TRBV29-1; size: -; CDR3: CSVATPGLAAYNEQFF; DNA: TGCAGCGTCGCCACTCCGGGACTAGCAGCTTACAATGAGCAGTTCTTC
J: TRBJ2-7; D: TRBD2; V: TRBV11-2; size: many; CDR3: CASSLVLAGGYEQYF; DNA: TGTGCCAGCAGCTTAGTACTAGCGGGAGGCTACGAGCAGTACTTC
J: TRBJ1-3; D: TRBD1; V: TRBV5-1; size: -; CDR3: CASSETGAGNTIYF; DNA: TGCGCCAGCAGTGAGACAGGGGCTGGAAACACCATATATTTT
J: TRBJ1-1; D: -; V: TRBV19; size: -; CDR3: CASSRASPGHLNTEAFF; DNA: TGTGCCAGTAGCCGTGCTTCCCCGGGACATCTGAACACTGAAGCTTTCTTT
J: TRBJ2-7; D: -; V: TRBV7-8; size: many; CDR3: CASSSHKDSYEQYF; DNA: TGTGCCAGCAGCTCGCATAAAGACTCCTACGAGCAGTACTTC
J: TRBJ1-1; D: -; V: TRBV11-3; size: -; CDR3: CASSRGVGGPTEAFF; DNA: TGTGCCAGCAGCCGCGGGGTAGGGGGACCCACTGAAGCTTTCTTT
J: TRBJ2-1; D: -; V: TRBV9; size: few; CDR3: CASSVGGEYNEQFF; DNA: TGTGCCAGCAGCGTAGGTGGCGAGTACAATGAGCAGTTCTTC
J: TRBJ2-1; D: -; V: TRBV20-1; size: -; CDR3: CSAMMAGEQFF; DNA: TGCAGTGCAATGATGGCGGGTGAGCAGTTCTTC
J: TRBJ1-2; D: TRBD1; V: TRBV6-5; size: -; CDR3: CASSSGTGVKGYTF; DNA: TGTGCCAGCAGTTCCGGGACAGGGGTAAAAGGCTACACCTTC
J: TRBJ1-5; D: TRBD1; V: TRBV19; size: many; CDR3: CASSIITGQGRRKPQHF; DNA: TGTGCCAGTAGTATTATTACGGGACAGGGAAGACGCAAGCCCCAGCATTTT
J: TRBJ1-2; D: -; V: TRBV7-8; size: -; CDR3: CASSLEVAPYYGYTF; DNA: TGTGCCAGCAGCTTAGAGGTGGCGCCCTACTATGGCTACACCTTC
J: TRBJ1-5; D: -; V: TRBV19; size: few; CDR3: CASSSRELSQPQHF; DNA: TGTGCCAGTAGCAGCCGGGAGCTCTCTCAGCCCCAGCATTTT